A single sample gave rise to the 10 T cell receptor beta chains below, sequenced in a study of human T cells and chemical hapten exposure (dated by TCRdb to the early 2020s). What this sample's time point label stands for: patch test 1, 2 weeks after DPC sensitization. The label giving this sample's treatment or condition can be read as: therapeutic diphenylcyclopropenone sensitization with weekly scalp DPC. Libraries were prepared through RACE. This sample was sequenced with a NextSeq 500. TCRdb reprocessed the public reads (quality trimming at Q25 with fastp, clone calling with MiXCR) and kept in-frame beta chains. When rows share a CDR3 protein, they turn into one entry using the most common DNA and genes. Across this sample there are some 340,000 distinct CDR3 sequences, with around 6.9% seen only once. The ten largest make up around 8.4% of the sample. The sequencing used whole blood, collected in connection with sensitization to the hapten diphenylcyclopropenone (DPC). The receptors come from a woman younger than 35 with alopecia areata. Some clones in this sample may be carry-over from other donors' samples.

This clonotype was found a few times. V and J are TRBV20-1 and TRBJ2-2, with D maybe TRBD1 (6 bases). Between the trimmed V and J ends, which lost 3 bases and 6 bases, there was a span of 14 bases. Germline-derived CDR1 and CDR2 are DFQATT and SNEGSKA (reference sequence). This CDR3 region has 14 residues. CDR3 residues: CSARPIQGPGELFF. The DNA for the CDR3 is TGCAGTGCTAGGCCAATACAGGGTCCCGGGGAGCTGTTTTTT.

The chain combines TRBV4-1 with TRBJ1-5; D is unresolved. The CDR3 spans 15 residues. With 0 bases removed from V and 0 bases from J, the gap between germline ends came to 6 bases. From germline, CDR1 is MGHRA and CDR2 YSYEKL. This CDR3 reads CASSQEPLSNQPQHF. The CDR3 DNA follows: TGCGCCAGCAGCCAAGAGCCCCTTAGCAATCAGCCCCAGCATTTT.

Note on this clonotype: One base away lies a much larger clone, so this may be a sequencing read error. The V call is TRBV12-3 or TRBV12-4, the J call TRBJ1-3, with 8 bases fitting TRBD1. The CDR3 runs to 15 residues. The CDR3 nucleotides are TGTGCCAGCAGAGAGCAGGGGGCCGGTGGAACCACCATATATTTT. It specifies CASREQGAGGTTIYF.

This clonotype was seen ten or more times. This chain uses TRBV6-5 with TRBJ2-7; TRBD2 is a possible D gene (7 bases). The V end was cut by 6 bases, the J end by 3 bases, with 12 bases between. CDR3 length equals 13 residues. In germline, CDR1 is MNHEY, CDR2 SVGAGI. CDR3 nucleotide sequence: TGTGCCAGCAGCGGGGGCGGGAGCTACGAGCAGTACTTC. Amino acids: CASSGGGSYEQYF.

This clonotype was seen many times. The genes are TRBV20-1 and TRBJ2-5; 12 bases fit TRBD2. V was pared by 4 bases and J by 0 bases, with 9 bases of the junction left unmatched. This CDR3 comprises 17 residues. From germline, CDR1 is DFQATT and CDR2 SNEGSKA (reference sequence). CDR3 region: CSATIPTSGGYQETQYF. As DNA, the CDR3 is TGCAGTGCTACTATCCCTACTAGCGGGGGGTACCAAGAGACCCAGTACTTC.

The sample holds a few counts of this clonotype. The CDR3 sequence: CASSLEGLEAFF. Here the CDR3 DNA reads TGTGCCAGCAGCTTAGAAGGCCTTGAAGCTTTCTTT. The chain links TRBV7-9 to TRBJ1-1; no definite D call. Trimming removed 1 base from V and 7 bases from J, with 7 bases in between. Germline CDR1 reads SEHNR; CDR2 reads FQNEAQ (reference sequence). This CDR3 region has 12 residues.

The chain links TRBV7-2 to TRBJ2-7; D perhaps matches TRBD2 (7 bases). This CDR3 contains 16 residues. V shed 6 bases and J shed 0 bases, with 18 bases lying between them. Looked up from germline, CDR1 is SGHTA and CDR2 is FQGNSA. CDR3 sequence reads: CASRPIGGRGSYEQYF. CDR3 nucleotides: TGTGCCAGCAGGCCGATCGGGGGGCGGGGCTCCTACGAGCAGTACTTC.

The chain has TRBV5-1 and TRBJ1-1; the D is unclear. The ends were cut back, 4 bases at V and 1 base at J, with 8 bases in the middle. This CDR3 comprises 13 residues. CDR1 is SGHRS, CDR2 YFSETQ, per germline. The CDR3 DNA reads as TGCGCCAGCAGCCCTGTCGGGAACACTGAAGCTTTCTTT. Translation gives CASSPVGNTEAFF.

The gene calls are TRBV6-5 and TRBJ1-1, with unresolved D. Germline V lookup: CDR1 MNHEY, CDR2 SVGAGI. With 4 bases removed from V and 5 bases from J, the gap between germline ends came to 11 bases. This CDR3 is built from 13 residues. The DNA for the CDR3 is TGTGCCAGCAGTTTATTCCCCCTTACTGAAGCTTTCTTT. Protein: CASSLFPLTEAFF.

This clonotype showed up many times. V gene TRBV28 combines with J gene TRBJ1-5, with no clear D. The CDR3 loop spans 14 amino acids. In germline, CDR1 is MDHEN, CDR2 SYDVKM. V lost 6 bases and J lost 1, with 10 bases in between. The CDR3 sequence is CASRKAGSNQPQHF. The DNA for the CDR3 is TGTGCCAGCAGAAAGGCGGGCAGCAATCAGCCCCAGCATTTT. The variable domain in full, completed from reference TRBV28 and TRBJ1-5, reads DVKVTQSSRYLVKRTGEKVFLECVQDMDHENMFWYRQDPGLGLRLIYFSYDVKMKEKGDIPEGYSVSREKKERFSLILESASTNQTSMYLCASRKAGSNQPQHFGDGTRLSIL.